The entry below describes one TCR beta chain. Its antigen is as yet unknown. The CDR3 totals 15 residues. Germline CDR1 reads SEHNR; CDR2 reads FQNEAQ (reference sequence). The V end was cut by 5 bases, the J end by 3 bases, with 13 bases between. Each CDR3 protein gets one entry after TCRdb re-called the 5' RACE reads with MiXCR. This table has 35,000 to 50,000 distinct CDR3 sequences, 9.5% appearing once. The entry originates in a study of T-cell memory formation after mild COVID-19. Study in general: Each donor largely had its own TCR clusters.

Study-wide points: Day 15 to 85 contracting clones showed balanced CD4/CD8; later expanders leaned CD4+. Among contracting clones, CD4+ were mainly CM/EM and CD8+ enriched in EMRA.

The chain recombines TRBV7-9 with TRBJ2-2; D may be TRBD1 or TRBD2 (7 bases each). The TCR sequence derives from an adult woman who had mild COVID-19 (a few samples of this study predate the infection). Cell type and time point are not known. Sequencing was performed on PBMCs or a T cell subset sorted from them (not recorded which). For the CDR3, the DNA is TGTGCCAGCAGCCCGACAGGGAGGGACACCGGGGAGCTGTTTTTT. The encoded protein is CASSPTGRDTGELFF. Drawing the rest from reference TRBV7-9 and TRBJ2-2, the complete variable domain is DTGVSQNPRHKITKRGQNVTFRCDPISEHNRLYWYRQTLGQGPEFLTYFQNEAQLEKSRLLSDRFSAERPKGSFSTLEIQRTEQGDSAMYLCASSPTGRDTGELFFGEGSRLTVL.